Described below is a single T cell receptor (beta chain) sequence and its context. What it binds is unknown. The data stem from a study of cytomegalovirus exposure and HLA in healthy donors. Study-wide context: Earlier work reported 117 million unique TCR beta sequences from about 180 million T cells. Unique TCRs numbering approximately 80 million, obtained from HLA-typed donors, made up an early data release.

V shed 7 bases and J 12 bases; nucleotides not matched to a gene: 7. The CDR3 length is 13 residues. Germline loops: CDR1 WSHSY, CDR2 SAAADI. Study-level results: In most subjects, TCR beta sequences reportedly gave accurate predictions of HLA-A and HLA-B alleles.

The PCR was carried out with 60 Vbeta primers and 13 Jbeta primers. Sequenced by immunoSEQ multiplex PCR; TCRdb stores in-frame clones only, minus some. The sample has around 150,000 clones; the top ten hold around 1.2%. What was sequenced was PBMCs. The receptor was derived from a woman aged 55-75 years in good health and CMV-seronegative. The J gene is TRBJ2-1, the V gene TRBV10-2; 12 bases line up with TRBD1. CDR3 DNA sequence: TGCGCCAGCATTGGGACAGGGGGCGCAGGGCAGTTCTTC. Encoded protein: CASIGTGGAGQFF.